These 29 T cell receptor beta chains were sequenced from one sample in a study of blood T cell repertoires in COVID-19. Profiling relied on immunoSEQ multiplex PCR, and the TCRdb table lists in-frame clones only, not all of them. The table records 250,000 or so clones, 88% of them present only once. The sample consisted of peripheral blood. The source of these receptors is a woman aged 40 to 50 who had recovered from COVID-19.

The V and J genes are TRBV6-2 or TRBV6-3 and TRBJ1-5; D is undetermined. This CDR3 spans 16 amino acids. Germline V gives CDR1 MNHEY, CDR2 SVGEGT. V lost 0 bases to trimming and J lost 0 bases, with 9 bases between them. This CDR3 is CASSYSAQLSNQPQHF. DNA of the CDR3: TGTGCCAGCAGTTACTCGGCACAGCTTAGCAATCAGCCCCAGCATTTT.

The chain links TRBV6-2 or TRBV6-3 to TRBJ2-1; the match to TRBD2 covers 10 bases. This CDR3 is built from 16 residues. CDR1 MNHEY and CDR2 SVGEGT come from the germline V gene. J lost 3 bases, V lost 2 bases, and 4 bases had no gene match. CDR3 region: CASSYPGLAVYNEQFF. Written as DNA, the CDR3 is TGTGCCAGCAGTTACCCCGGACTAGCGGTCTACAATGAGCAGTTCTTC.

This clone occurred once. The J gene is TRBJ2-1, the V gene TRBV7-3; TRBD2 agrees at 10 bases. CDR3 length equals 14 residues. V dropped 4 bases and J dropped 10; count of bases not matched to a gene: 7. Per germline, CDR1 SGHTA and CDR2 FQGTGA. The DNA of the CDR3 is TGTGCCAGCAGCTCGGCCGGGACTAGCGACGAGCAGTTCTTC. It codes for CASSSAGTSDEQFF.

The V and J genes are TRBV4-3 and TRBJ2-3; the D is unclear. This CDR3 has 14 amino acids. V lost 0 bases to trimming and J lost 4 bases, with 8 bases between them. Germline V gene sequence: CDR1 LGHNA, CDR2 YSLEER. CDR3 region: CASSQDPGADTQYF. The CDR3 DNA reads TGCGCCAGCAGCCAAGATCCCGGAGCAGATACGCAGTATTTT.

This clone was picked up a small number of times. CDR3: CASSLDGHTNTEAFF. In DNA form, the CDR3 reads TGTGCCAGCAGCTTAGATGGTCACACGAACACTGAAGCTTTCTTT. The chain couples TRBV7-9 to TRBJ1-1, with D unclear. Germline CDR1 SEHNR, CDR2 FQNEAQ (reference sequence). The V gene lost 1 base and the J gene lost 1 base, with 10 bases spanning the gap. CDR3 length equals 15 residues.

CDR3: CAAGAGCGEQYF. CDR3 DNA: TGTGCCGCGGGGGCAGGGTGCGGGGAGCAGTACTTC. The chain links TRBV21-1 to TRBJ2-7; TRBD2, the table's D call, lacks a check against the DNA. TRBV21-1 is labeled a pseudogene. The CDR3 spans 12 residues.

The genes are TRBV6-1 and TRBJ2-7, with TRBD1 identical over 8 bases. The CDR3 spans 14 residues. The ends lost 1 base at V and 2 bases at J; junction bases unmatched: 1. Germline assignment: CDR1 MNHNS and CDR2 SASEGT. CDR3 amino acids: CASSEVDRAYEQYV. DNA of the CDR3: TGTGCCAGCAGTGAAGTGGACAGGGCCTACGAGCAGTACGTC.

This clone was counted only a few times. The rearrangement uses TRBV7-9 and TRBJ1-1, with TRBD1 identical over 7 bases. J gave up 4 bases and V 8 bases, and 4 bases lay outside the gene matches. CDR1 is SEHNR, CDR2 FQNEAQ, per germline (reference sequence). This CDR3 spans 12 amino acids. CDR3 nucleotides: TGTGCCAGCCGACAGGGCCCCACTGAAGCTTTCTTT. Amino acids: CASRQGPTEAFF.

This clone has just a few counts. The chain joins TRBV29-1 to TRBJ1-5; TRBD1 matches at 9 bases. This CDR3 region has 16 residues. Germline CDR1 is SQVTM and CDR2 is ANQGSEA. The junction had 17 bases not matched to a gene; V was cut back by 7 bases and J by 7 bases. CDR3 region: CSAKGQGPLSGQPQHF. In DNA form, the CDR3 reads TGCAGCGCTAAGGGACAGGGCCCCCTCTCGGGGCAGCCCCAGCATTTT.

CDR3 nucleotides: TGCAGCGTCCGACAGGGAAATACTGGAAACACCATATATTTT. It specifies CSVRQGNTGNTIYF. The chain employs TRBV29-1 and TRBJ1-3; 7 positions match TRBD1. V shed 6 bases and J 2 bases; nucleotides not matched to a gene: 7. The CDR3 runs to 14 residues. The germline V gene has CDR1 SQVTM and CDR2 ANQGSEA.

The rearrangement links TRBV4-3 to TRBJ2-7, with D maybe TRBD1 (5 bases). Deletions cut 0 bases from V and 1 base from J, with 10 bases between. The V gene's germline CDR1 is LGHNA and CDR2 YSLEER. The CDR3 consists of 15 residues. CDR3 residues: CASSQDDSPSYEQYF. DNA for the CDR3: TGCGCCAGCAGCCAAGACGACAGCCCTTCCTACGAGCAGTACTTC.

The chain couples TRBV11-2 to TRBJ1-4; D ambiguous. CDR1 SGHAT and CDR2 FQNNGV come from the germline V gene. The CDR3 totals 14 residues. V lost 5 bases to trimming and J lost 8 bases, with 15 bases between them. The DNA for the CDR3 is TGTGCCAGCAGCCGGCGGGTCCCCTGGGAAAAACTGTTTTTT. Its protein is CASSRRVPWEKLFF.

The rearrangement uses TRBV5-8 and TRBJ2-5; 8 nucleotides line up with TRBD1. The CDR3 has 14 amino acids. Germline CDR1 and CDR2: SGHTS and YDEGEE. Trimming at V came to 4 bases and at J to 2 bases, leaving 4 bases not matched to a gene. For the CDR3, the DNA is TGTGCCAGCAGCCCGGGGACAGGTCAAGAGACCCAGTACTTC. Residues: CASSPGTGQETQYF.

CDR3 amino acids: CASSRAGGIQPQHF. CDR3 sequence (DNA): TGCGCCAGCAGCCGGGCAGGGGGTATTCAGCCCCAGCATTTT. This chain links TRBV4-3 with TRBJ1-5; 7 bases line up with TRBD1. CDR1 and CDR2 from the germline V gene are LGHNA and YSLEER. There are 14 residues in the CDR3. Germline trimming cut 4 bases from V and 6 bases from J; bases unmatched to any gene: 6.

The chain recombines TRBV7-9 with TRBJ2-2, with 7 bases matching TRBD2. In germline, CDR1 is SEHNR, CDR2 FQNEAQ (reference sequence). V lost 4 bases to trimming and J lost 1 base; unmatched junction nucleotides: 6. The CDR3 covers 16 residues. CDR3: CASSSPSGRNTGELFF. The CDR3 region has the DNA TGTGCCAGCAGCTCCCCTAGCGGCAGGAACACCGGGGAGCTGTTTTTT.

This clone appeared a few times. The CDR3 DNA follows: TGTGCCAGCAGTGAATTCGGCTACGAGCAGTACGTC. Protein product: CASSEFGYEQYV. V and J are TRBV6-1 and TRBJ2-7; no clear D gene. V shed 2 bases and J shed 3 bases, with 5 bases lying between them. The CDR3 runs to 12 residues. Germline V gene lookup returns CDR1 MNHNS and CDR2 SASEGT.

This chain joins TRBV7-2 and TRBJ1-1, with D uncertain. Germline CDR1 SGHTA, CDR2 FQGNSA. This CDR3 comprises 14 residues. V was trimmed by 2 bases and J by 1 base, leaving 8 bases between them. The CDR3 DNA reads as TGTGCCAGCAGCTTATGGGCCCCGAACACTGAAGCTTTCTTT. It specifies CASSLWAPNTEAFF.

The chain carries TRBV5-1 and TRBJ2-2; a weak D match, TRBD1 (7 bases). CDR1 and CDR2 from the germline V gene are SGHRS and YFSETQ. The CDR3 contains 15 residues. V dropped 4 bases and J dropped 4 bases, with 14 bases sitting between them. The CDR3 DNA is TGCGCCAGCAGCCCAAGACAGGGAGGCACCGGGGAGCTGTTTTTT. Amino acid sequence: CASSPRQGGTGELFF.

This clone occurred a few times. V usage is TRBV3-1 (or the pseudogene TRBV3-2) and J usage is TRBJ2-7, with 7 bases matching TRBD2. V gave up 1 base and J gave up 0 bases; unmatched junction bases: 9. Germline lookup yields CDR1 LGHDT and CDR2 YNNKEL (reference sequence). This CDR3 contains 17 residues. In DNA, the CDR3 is TGTGCCAGCAGCCAAGGCCTGGTGCGGACTAGCTCCTACGAGCAGTACTTC. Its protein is CASSQGLVRTSSYEQYF.

The CDR3 DNA sequence: TGTGCCAGCACCCGGTGGGGCGGGAGTGGCTACAATGAGCAGTTCTTC. Its translation: CASTRWGGSGYNEQFF. The V call is TRBV6-6, the J call TRBJ2-1; 7 nucleotides agree with TRBD2. This CDR3 comprises 16 residues. Germline V lookup: CDR1 MNHNY, CDR2 SVGAGI (reference sequence). Trimming cost V 7 bases and J 3 bases; bases outside gene matches: 12.

The DNA of the CDR3 is TGTGCCAGCAGCCTCGGACTAGCGGCGACCACAGATACGCAGTATTTT. Its protein product is CASSLGLAATTDTQYF. The chain links TRBV11-3 to TRBJ2-3; 10 nucleotides match TRBD2. Germline assignment: CDR1 SGHNT and CDR2 YENEEA. The CDR3 has 16 amino acids. With 5 bases clipped from V and 2 bases from J, the junction kept 7 bases outside the gene matches.

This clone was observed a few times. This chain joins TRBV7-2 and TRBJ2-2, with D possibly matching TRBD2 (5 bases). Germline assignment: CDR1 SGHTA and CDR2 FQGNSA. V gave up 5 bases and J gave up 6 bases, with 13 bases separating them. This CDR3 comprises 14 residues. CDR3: CASSAELVAGELFF. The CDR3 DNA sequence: TGTGCCAGCAGCGCGGAACTAGTGGCCGGGGAGCTGTTTTTT.

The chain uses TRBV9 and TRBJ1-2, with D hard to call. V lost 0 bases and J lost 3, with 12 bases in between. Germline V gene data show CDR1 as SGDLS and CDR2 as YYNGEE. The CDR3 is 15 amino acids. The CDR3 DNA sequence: TGTGCCAGCAGCGTAGTGGAGGGAGGGCACTATGGCTACACCTTC. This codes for CASSVVEGGHYGYTF.

This chain's CDR3 is CASSLVRRAEQFF. In DNA, the CDR3 is TGTGCCAGCAGCTTAGTGAGGCGCGCTGAGCAGTTCTTC. The chain employs TRBV11-3 and TRBJ2-1; D is unclear. Germline lookup yields CDR1 SGHNT and CDR2 YENEEA. The CDR3 loop spans 13 amino acids. V was cut by 1 base and J by 9 bases, with 10 bases left in between. Variable domain in full (rest from reference TRBV11-3 and TRBJ2-1): EAGVVQSPRYKIIEKKQPVAFWCNPISGHNTLYWYLQNLGQGPELLIRYENEEAVDDSQLPKDRFSAERLKGVDSTLKIQPAELGDSAVYLCASSLVRRAEQFFGPGTRLTVL.

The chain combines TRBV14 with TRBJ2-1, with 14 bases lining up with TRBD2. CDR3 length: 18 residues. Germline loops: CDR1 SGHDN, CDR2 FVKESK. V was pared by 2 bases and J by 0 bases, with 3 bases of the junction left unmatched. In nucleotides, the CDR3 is TGTGCCAGCAGCCAACTCGGGACTAGCGGGAGCTCCTACAATGAGCAGTTCTTC. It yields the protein CASSQLGTSGSSYNEQFF.

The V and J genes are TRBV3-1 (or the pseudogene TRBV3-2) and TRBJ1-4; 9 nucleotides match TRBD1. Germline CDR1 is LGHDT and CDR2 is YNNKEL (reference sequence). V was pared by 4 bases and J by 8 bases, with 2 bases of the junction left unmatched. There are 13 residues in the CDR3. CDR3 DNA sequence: TGTGCCAGCAGCCGGACAGGGGCCGAAAAACTGTTTTTT. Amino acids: CASSRTGAEKLFF.

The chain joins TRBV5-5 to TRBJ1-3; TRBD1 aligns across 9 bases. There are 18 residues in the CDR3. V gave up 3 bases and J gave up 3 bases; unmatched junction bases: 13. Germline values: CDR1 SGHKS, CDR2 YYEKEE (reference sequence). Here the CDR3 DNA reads TGTGCCAGCAGCTACCAAACACCGGACAGGGGAAGTGGAAACACCATATATTTT. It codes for CASSYQTPDRGSGNTIYF.

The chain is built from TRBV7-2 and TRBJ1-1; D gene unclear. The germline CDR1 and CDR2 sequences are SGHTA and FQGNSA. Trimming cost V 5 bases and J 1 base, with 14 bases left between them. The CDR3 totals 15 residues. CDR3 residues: CASSTRHGPNTEAFF. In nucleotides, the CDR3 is TGTGCCAGCAGCACCCGACACGGCCCGAACACTGAAGCTTTCTTT.

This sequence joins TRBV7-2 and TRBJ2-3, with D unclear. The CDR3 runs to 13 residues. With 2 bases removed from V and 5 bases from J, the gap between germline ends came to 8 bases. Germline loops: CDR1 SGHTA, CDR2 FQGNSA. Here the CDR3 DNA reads TGTGCCAGCAGCTTAACAGTGGAAGATACGCAGTATTTT. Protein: CASSLTVEDTQYF.